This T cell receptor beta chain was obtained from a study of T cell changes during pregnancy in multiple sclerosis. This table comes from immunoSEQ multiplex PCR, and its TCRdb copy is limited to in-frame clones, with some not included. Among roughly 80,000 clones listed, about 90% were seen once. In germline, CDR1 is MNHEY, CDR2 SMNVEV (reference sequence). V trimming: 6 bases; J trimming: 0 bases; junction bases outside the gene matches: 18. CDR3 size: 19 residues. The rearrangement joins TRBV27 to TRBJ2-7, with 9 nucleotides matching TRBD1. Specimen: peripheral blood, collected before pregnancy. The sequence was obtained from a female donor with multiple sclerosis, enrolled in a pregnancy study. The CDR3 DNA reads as TGTGCCAGCAGCACCTTTCCTGTTTCCGGGACAGGGAGCTCCTACGAGCAGTACTTC. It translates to CASSTFPVSGTGSSYEQYF.